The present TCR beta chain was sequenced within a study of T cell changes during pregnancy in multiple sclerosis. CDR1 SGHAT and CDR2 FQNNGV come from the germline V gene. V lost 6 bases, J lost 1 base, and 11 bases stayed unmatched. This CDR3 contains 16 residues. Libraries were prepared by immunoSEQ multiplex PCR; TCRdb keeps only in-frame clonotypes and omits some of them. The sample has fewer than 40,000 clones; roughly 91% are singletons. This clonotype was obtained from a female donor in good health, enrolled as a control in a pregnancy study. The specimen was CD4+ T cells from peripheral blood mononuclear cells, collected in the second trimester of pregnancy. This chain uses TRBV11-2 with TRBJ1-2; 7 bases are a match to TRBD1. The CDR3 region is CASSGYGTAFNYGYTF. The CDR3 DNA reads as TGTGCCAGCAGTGGATACGGGACAGCGTTTAACTATGGCTACACCTTC.